One sample yielded the 28 T cell receptor beta chains listed below, sequenced in a study of graft-versus-host responses after intestinal transplantation. TCRdb's copy holds only in-frame clones and misses some; the assay was immunoSEQ multiplex PCR. In the table there are about 85,000 clones, around 90% of which are singletons. Their cognate antigens are unknown. The sequencing used unstimulated CD8+ T cells sorted from spleen or lymph node cells, collected before transplant. These receptor sequences come from a human donor who was the organ donor for an intestinal transplant.

This chain uses TRBV29-1 with TRBJ1-2; D is undetermined. CDR1 SQVTM and CDR2 ANQGSEA come from the germline V gene. The V end lost 4 bases, the J end lost 4 bases, and 10 bases lay between the germline ends. The CDR3 loop spans 12 amino acids. CDR3 amino acids: CSVAAGIYGYTF. DNA for the CDR3: TGCAGCGTTGCTGCGGGGATCTATGGCTACACCTTC.

This chain connects TRBV5-6 to TRBJ2-7; D is undetermined. Germline V lookup: CDR1 SGHDT, CDR2 YYEEEE. The CDR3 extends over 12 amino acids. The germline V and J ends were trimmed by 3 bases and 4 bases, with 8 bases remaining between them. The CDR3 region is CASSSLIYEQYF. CDR3 bases: TGTGCCAGCAGCTCCCTAATATACGAGCAGTACTTC.

The chain carries TRBV5-4 and TRBJ1-1; D unresolved. Trimming took 4 bases from V and 0 from J, leaving 7 bases between them. The CDR3 contains 13 residues. Germline V gives CDR1 SGHNT, CDR2 YYREEE (reference sequence). CDR3 residues: CASSLPMNTEAFF. CDR3 nucleotides: TGTGCCAGCAGCCTACCTATGAACACTGAAGCTTTCTTT.

The rearrangement uses TRBV6-1 and TRBJ2-3; D perhaps matches TRBD2 (6 bases). The V gene's germline CDR1 is MNHNS and CDR2 SASEGT. The CDR3 runs to 16 residues. The V gene lost 2 bases and the J gene lost 2 bases, with 14 bases spanning the gap. CDR3 sequence reads: CASSEWRALDTDTQYF. As DNA, the CDR3 is TGTGCCAGCAGTGAATGGAGGGCGTTAGACACAGATACGCAGTATTTT.

The chain has TRBV5-1 and TRBJ2-7; the D call may be TRBD1 or TRBD2 (6 bases each). V lost 7 bases and J lost 5, with 13 bases in between. There are 12 residues in the CDR3. The V gene's germline CDR1 is SGHRS and CDR2 YFSETQ. CDR3 sequence reads: CASRLGGHEQYF. As DNA, the CDR3 is TGCGCCAGCCGGTTGGGGGGCCACGAGCAGTACTTC.

This clone was observed once. The chain recombines TRBV7-9 with TRBJ2-1; 8 positions agree with TRBD1. CDR1 SEHNR and CDR2 FQNEAQ come from the germline V gene (reference sequence). The CDR3 has 14 residues. The V and J ends lost 5 bases and 10 bases, in that order; junction bases with no gene match: 10. CDR3 coding DNA: TGTGCCAGCAGCCCCCCGACAGGGGCGGGGGAGCAGTTCTTC. Protein sequence: CASSPPTGAGEQFF.

The V gene is TRBV2, the J gene TRBJ2-7, with D tentatively TRBD1 (5 bases). Germline V gives CDR1 SNHLY, CDR2 FYNNEI. This CDR3 comprises 14 residues. Trimming took 6 bases from V and 3 from J, leaving 15 bases between them. CDR3 in DNA: TGTGCCAGCAGCAACCCTGGGGCTTTCTACGAGCAGTACTTC. It encodes CASSNPGAFYEQYF.

This rearrangement joins TRBV6-5 to TRBJ1-2; possibly TRBD1 for D (6 bases). The V and J ends lost 6 bases and 3 bases respectively, with 11 bases between them. There are 13 residues in the CDR3. In germline, CDR1 is MNHEY, CDR2 SVGAGI. CDR3 in amino acids: CASSRTAYYGYTF. The CDR3 nucleotides are TGTGCCAGCAGCCGGACAGCCTACTATGGCTACACCTTC.

J is TRBJ2-1 and V is TRBV5-6; D not certain. Trimming removed 4 bases from V and 1 base from J, with 6 bases in between. There are 13 residues in the CDR3. Germline V lookup: CDR1 SGHDT, CDR2 YYEEEE. The CDR3: CASSVISYNEQFF. The CDR3 DNA reads TGTGCCAGCAGCGTTATTTCCTACAATGAGCAGTTCTTC.

Here the CDR3 reads CASSTSPGQGNTEAFF. In DNA, the CDR3 is TGTGCCAGCAGTACTAGTCCGGGACAGGGGAACACTGAAGCTTTCTTT. The chain couples TRBV2 to TRBJ1-1, with TRBD1 matching 9 bases. V dropped 5 bases and J dropped 1; count of bases not matched to a gene: 8. Germline CDR1 SNHLY, CDR2 FYNNEI. The CDR3 covers 16 residues.

The chain recombines TRBV5-1 with TRBJ1-2, with a weak D call TRBD1 (5 bases). Trimming left V 0 bases short and J 4 bases short, with 16 bases between. There are 16 residues in the CDR3. Looked up from germline, CDR1 is SGHRS and CDR2 is YFSETQ. The CDR3 loop is CASSLVVGVFGYGYTF. The CDR3 DNA is TGCGCCAGCAGCTTGGTGGTAGGGGTATTCGGCTATGGCTACACCTTC.

This chain joins TRBV18 and TRBJ2-3, with 8 nucleotides matching TRBD1. The germline V gene encodes CDR1 KGHSH and CDR2 LQKENI. The CDR3 is made up of 16 amino acids. Trimming at V came to 3 bases and at J to 1 base, leaving 6 bases not matched to a gene. CDR3 sequence: CASSPTRGHGTDTQYF. In nucleotides, the CDR3 is TGTGCCAGCTCACCTACCAGGGGGCATGGCACAGATACGCAGTATTTT.

The chain recombines TRBV6-1 with TRBJ1-6; a possible D gene is TRBD1 (5 bases). From germline, CDR1 is MNHNS and CDR2 SASEGT. V was clipped by 3 bases and J by 9 bases, with 15 bases between them. The CDR3 length is 15 residues. CDR3 sequence reads: CASSESWTYGSPLHF. Written as DNA, the CDR3 is TGTGCCAGCAGTGAGTCCTGGACATATGGTTCACCCCTCCACTTT.

This chain links TRBV19 with TRBJ1-5, with 7 bases lining up with TRBD1. CDR1 and CDR2 from the germline V gene are LNHDA and SQIVND (reference sequence). This CDR3 is built from 21 residues. V dropped 10 bases and J dropped 1; count of bases not matched to a gene: 28. The CDR3 bases are TGTGCCACTGCCGGGACAGCCGATAGAAACCCTCTCGGTTGGAGCAATCAGCCCCAGCATTTT. The encoded protein is CATAGTADRNPLGWSNQPQHF. The full variable domain, completed using reference TRBV19 and TRBJ1-5, is DGGITQSPKYLFRKEGQNVTLSCEQNLNHDAMYWYRQDPGQGLRLIYYSQIVNDFQKGDIAEGYSVSREKKESFPLTVTSAQKNPTAFYLCATAGTADRNPLGWSNQPQHFGDGTRLSIL.

The rearrangement links TRBV9 to TRBJ2-1; 8 positions match TRBD2. Germline trimming cut 1 base from V and 4 bases from J; bases unmatched to any gene: 7. Germline CDR1 reads SGDLS; CDR2 reads YYNGEE. The CDR3 length is 16 residues. CDR3 residues: CASSVSGGAMYNEQFF. CDR3 bases: TGTGCCAGCAGCGTATCGGGAGGGGCGATGTACAATGAGCAGTTCTTC.

V is TRBV11-2 and J is TRBJ1-1; 8 nucleotides match TRBD1. This CDR3 has 17 amino acids. Germline CDR1 and CDR2: SGHAT and FQNNGV. V gave up 2 bases and J gave up 3 bases; unmatched junction bases: 11. The CDR3 DNA is TGTGCCAGCAGCTTAAGCGCTCGGACAGGGATCGACACTGAAGCTTTCTTT. It encodes CASSLSARTGIDTEAFF.

The rearrangement joins TRBV2 to TRBJ1-4, with 7 bases that match TRBD1. The CDR3 is 15 amino acids. Unmatched junction bases numbered 3, after V lost 1 base and J lost 4 bases. Germline lookup yields CDR1 SNHLY and CDR2 FYNNEI. The CDR3 DNA reads as TGTGCCAGCAGTGAAGTGCGACAGGGTAATGAAAAACTGTTTTTT. It translates to CASSEVRQGNEKLFF.

The gene calls are TRBV4-1 and TRBJ1-2; the D is unclear. Between the trimmed V and J ends, which lost 1 base and 6 bases, there was a span of 12 bases. Germline lookup yields CDR1 MGHRA and CDR2 YSYEKL. This CDR3 comprises 14 residues. In DNA, the CDR3 is TGCGCCAGCAGCCAAGTGGTGTGGGGAGATGGCTACACCTTC. Its protein product is CASSQVVWGDGYTF.

J is TRBJ1-2 and V is TRBV7-9, with unresolved D. Germline CDR1 SEHNR, CDR2 FQNEAQ (reference sequence). The CDR3 extends over 15 amino acids. Trimming removed 5 bases at V and 8 bases at J, with 21 bases between. CDR3 protein: CASSPSPAWSGGYTF. CDR3 bases: TGTGCCAGCAGCCCGAGTCCCGCGTGGAGCGGGGGCTACACCTTC. Full variable domain (remainder filled in from reference TRBV7-9 and TRBJ1-2): DTGVSQNPRHKITKRGQNVTFRCDPISEHNRLYWYRQTLGQGPEFLTYFQNEAQLEKSRLLSDRFSAERPKGSFSTLEIQRTEQGDSAMYLCASSPSPAWSGGYTFGSGTRLTVV.

This chain connects TRBV7-6 to TRBJ1-4; tentatively, D is TRBD1 (6 bases). Trimming pared 3 bases from V and 0 bases from J, leaving 14 bases between. Germline-derived CDR1 and CDR2 are SGHVS and FNYEAQ. CDR3 length equals 17 residues. The CDR3 is CASSFWGAGATNEKLFF. CDR3 DNA: TGTGCCAGCAGCTTTTGGGGGGCTGGTGCAACTAATGAAAAACTGTTTTTT.

In this sample, this clone turned up once. The J gene is TRBJ2-6, the V gene TRBV27, with D hard to call. V lost 5 bases and J lost 5, with 37 bases in between. Germline assignment: CDR1 MNHEY and CDR2 SMNVEV (reference sequence). The CDR3 runs 23 residues. In DNA, the CDR3 is TGTGCCAGCAGTAGGAGAAATCCTGGCTACAAAGTCGGGCTACAAAGTCGGGCCAACGTCCTGACTTTC. Residues: CASSRRNPGYKVGLQSRANVLTF. The complete variable domain, with remaining parts taken from reference TRBV27 and TRBJ2-6, reads EAQVTQNPRYLITVTGKKLTVTCSQNMNHEYMSWYRQDPGLGLRQIYYSMNVEVTDKGDVPEGYKVSRKEKRNFPLILESPSPNQTSLYFCASSRRNPGYKVGLQSRANVLTFGAGSRLTVL.

The chain uses TRBV11-3 and TRBJ1-2, with D perhaps matching TRBD1 (6 bases). Trimming left V 1 base short and J 8 bases short, with 8 bases between. CDR1 SGHNT and CDR2 YENEEA come from the germline V gene. This CDR3 region has 12 residues. For the CDR3, the DNA is TGTGCCAGCAGCTTAGGTGGGGGCGGCTACACCTTC. Translated, it gives CASSLGGGGYTF. The whole variable domain, filled in from reference TRBV11-3 and TRBJ1-2, reads EAGVVQSPRYKIIEKKQPVAFWCNPISGHNTLYWYLQNLGQGPELLIRYENEEAVDDSQLPKDRFSAERLKGVDSTLKIQPAELGDSAVYLCASSLGGGGYTFGSGTRLTVV.

The rearrangement uses TRBV5-4 and TRBJ2-3; D gene unclear. Germline V gene sequence: CDR1 SGHNT, CDR2 YYREEE (reference sequence). V shed 2 bases and J shed 2 bases, with 9 bases lying between them. CDR3 length equals 14 residues. In DNA, the CDR3 is TGTGCCAGCAGCTTTACCTCGAACACAGATACGCAGTATTTT. This gives the protein CASSFTSNTDTQYF.

V gene TRBV7-2 combines with J gene TRBJ2-2, with TRBD2 matching over 9 bases. Unmatched junction bases numbered 4, after V lost 0 bases and J lost 5 bases. Germline CDR1 reads SGHTA; CDR2 reads FQGNSA. The CDR3 consists of 16 residues. In nucleotides, the CDR3 is TGTGCCAGCAGCTTAGCGGCTAGCGGGGTTACCGGGGAGCTGTTTTTT. It specifies CASSLAASGVTGELFF.

The V call is TRBV4-1, the J call TRBJ1-3, with 8 bases that match TRBD1. V was pared by 4 bases and J by 2 bases, with 4 bases of the junction left unmatched. CDR1 and CDR2 (germline): MGHRA, YSYEKL. The CDR3 extends over 15 amino acids. In nucleotides, the CDR3 is TGCGCCAGCAGCCGGGACAGGAATCCTGGAAACACCATATATTTT. Translating gives CASSRDRNPGNTIYF.

In the case of this clone: Within the sample, other DNA sequences also encode this same CDR3. This chain joins TRBV4-1 and TRBJ1-4, with D maybe TRBD1 (5 bases). CDR3 size: 16 residues. V was trimmed by 6 bases and J by 7 bases, leaving 21 bases between them. The V gene's germline CDR1 is MGHRA and CDR2 YSYEKL. The CDR3 here is CASRPAADTVGEKLFF. CDR3 DNA sequence: TGCGCCAGCAGACCCGCCGCGGACACGGTGGGTGAAAAACTGTTTTTT.

The V gene is TRBV27, the J gene TRBJ2-2, with D hard to call. The CDR3 loop spans 14 amino acids. V was shortened by 3 bases and J by 2 bases, with 7 bases between the two germline ends. Germline CDR1 and CDR2: MNHEY and SMNVEV (reference sequence). CDR3 region: CASSFIRNTGELFF. CDR3 sequence (DNA): TGTGCCAGCAGTTTCATCAGAAACACCGGGGAGCTGTTTTTT.

The chain recombines TRBV2 with TRBJ2-1; TRBD1 matches at 9 bases. The CDR3 covers 14 residues. With V trimmed by 4 bases and J by 7 bases, 5 bases remained unmatched. CDR1 is SNHLY, CDR2 FYNNEI, per germline. CDR3 sequence (DNA): TGTGCCAGCAGTGGGGACAGGGTGGAGAATGAGCAGTTCTTC. Translating it yields CASSGDRVENEQFF.